Given below is one TCR beta chain in context. These data are taken from a study of blood T cell repertoires in COVID-19. On the study more broadly: PBMCs, B-cell-depleted T cells, or T cells were the source of the cDNA or gDNA that made up the material.

Per the original methods: It was from reference gene primer amplification that nucleated cell counts were estimated. Repertoires were generated with immunoSEQ multiplex PCR, while TCRdb's copy carries only in-frame clones and drops some. V, J and clone size are taken as reported in that table, and D and trimming were inferred from the DNA itself. This sample has about 480,000 clones, with around 88% found just once. The germline V and J ends were trimmed by 7 bases and 4 bases, with 10 bases remaining between them. Looked up from germline, CDR1 is SNHLY and CDR2 is FYNNEI. The CDR3 length is 12 residues.

The V call is TRBV2, the J call TRBJ1-2; D unresolved. The sequence was obtained from a woman aged 25 to 39 with acute or convalescent COVID-19. Sequences were obtained from peripheral blood. The CDR3 spells CASTMDSYGYTF. CDR3 nucleotides: TGTGCCAGCACTATGGACTCCTATGGCTACACCTTC. Full variable domain (rest looked up from reference TRBV2 and TRBJ1-2): EPEVTQTPSHQVTQMGQEVILRCVPISNHLYFYWYRQILGQKVEFLVSFYNNEISEKSEIFDDQFSVERPDGSNFTLKIRSTKLEDSAMYFCASTMDSYGYTFGSGTRLTVV.